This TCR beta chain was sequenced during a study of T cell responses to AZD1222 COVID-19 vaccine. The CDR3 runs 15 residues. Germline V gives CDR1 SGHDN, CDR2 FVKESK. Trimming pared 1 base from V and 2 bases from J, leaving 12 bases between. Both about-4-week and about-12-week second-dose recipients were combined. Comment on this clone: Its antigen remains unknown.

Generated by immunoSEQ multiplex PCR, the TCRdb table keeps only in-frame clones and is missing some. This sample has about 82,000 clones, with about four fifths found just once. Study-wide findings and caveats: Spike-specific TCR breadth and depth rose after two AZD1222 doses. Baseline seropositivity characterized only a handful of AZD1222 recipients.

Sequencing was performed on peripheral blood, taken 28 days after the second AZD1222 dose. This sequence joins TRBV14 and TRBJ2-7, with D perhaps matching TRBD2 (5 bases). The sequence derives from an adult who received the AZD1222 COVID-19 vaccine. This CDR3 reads CASSQGELLPYEQYF. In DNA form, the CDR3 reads TGTGCCAGCAGCCAAGGGGAGCTTCTGCCCTACGAGCAGTACTTC.